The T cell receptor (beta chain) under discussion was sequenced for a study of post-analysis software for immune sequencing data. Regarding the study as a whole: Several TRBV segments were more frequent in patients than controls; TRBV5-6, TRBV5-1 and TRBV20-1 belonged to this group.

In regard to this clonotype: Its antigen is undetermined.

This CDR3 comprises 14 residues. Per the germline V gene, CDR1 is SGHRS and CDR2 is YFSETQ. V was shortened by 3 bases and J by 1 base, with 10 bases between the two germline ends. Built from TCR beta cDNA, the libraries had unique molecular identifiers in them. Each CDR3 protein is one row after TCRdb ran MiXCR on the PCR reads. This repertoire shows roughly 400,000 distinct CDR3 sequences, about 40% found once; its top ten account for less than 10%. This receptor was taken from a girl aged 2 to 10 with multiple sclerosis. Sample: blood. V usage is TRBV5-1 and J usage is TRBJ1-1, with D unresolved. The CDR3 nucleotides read TGCGCCAGCAGCTCCGACACGAGGAACACTGAAGCTTTCTTT. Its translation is CASSSDTRNTEAFF.